The 2 T cell receptor beta chains listed next were all sequenced from one sample in a study of cytomegalovirus exposure and HLA in healthy donors listed by TCRdb under 2017. Libraries came from the immunoSEQ multiplex PCR assay. The source is immuneACCESS, and TCRdb retained only in-frame sequences with V and J called. Part of the clones is not carried over; for the studies checked, unresolved V genes explain less than half of this, and the remainder is unexplained. The sample table holds roughly 140,000 clones, of which approximately 91% were seen once. The ten largest clones take up under 0.8% of the sample. Sequenced sample: PBMCs. The receptors here all came from a man aged 18 to 29 in good health and CMV-seronegative.

This clone was seen once. The chain recombines TRBV5-4 with TRBJ1-4; D gene ambiguous. The germline gives CDR1 SGHNT, CDR2 YYREEE (reference sequence). The CDR3 sequence is 14 residues long. Trimming cost V 4 bases and J 10 bases, with 17 bases left between them. The CDR3 coding sequence is TGTGCCAGCAGCATTGGGCCGACGCATGGAAAACTGTTTTTT. Protein sequence: CASSIGPTHGKLFF.

The V and J genes are TRBV6-1 and TRBJ1-2; tentative D call: TRBD1 (5 bases). Per the germline V gene, CDR1 is MNHNS and CDR2 is SASEGT. Trimming stripped 7 bases from V and 2 bases from J, with 11 bases between. The CDR3 loop spans 13 amino acids. The CDR3, as DNA: TGTGCCAGCATCAGGCAGGGAAACTATGGCTACACCTTC. Its translation is CASIRQGNYGYTF.